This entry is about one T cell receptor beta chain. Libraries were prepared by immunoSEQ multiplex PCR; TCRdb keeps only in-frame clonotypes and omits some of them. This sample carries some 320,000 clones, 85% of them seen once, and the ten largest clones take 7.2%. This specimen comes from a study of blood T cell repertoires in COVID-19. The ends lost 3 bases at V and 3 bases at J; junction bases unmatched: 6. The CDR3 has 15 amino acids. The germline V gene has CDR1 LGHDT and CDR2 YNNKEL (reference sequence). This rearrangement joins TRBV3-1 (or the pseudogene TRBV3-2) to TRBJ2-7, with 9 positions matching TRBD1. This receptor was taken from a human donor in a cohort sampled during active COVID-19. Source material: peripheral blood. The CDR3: CASSHLTGGGYEQYF. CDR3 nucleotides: TGTGCCAGCAGCCACCTTACAGGGGGCGGCTACGAGCAGTACTTC.